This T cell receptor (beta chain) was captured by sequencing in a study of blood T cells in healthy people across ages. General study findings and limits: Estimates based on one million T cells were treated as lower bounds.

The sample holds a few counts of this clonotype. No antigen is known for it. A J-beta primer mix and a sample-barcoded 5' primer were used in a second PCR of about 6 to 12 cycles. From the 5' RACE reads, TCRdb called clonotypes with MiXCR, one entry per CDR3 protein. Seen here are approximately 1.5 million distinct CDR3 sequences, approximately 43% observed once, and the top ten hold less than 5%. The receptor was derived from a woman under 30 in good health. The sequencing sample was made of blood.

In DNA form, the CDR3 reads TGTGCCAGCACGGGCCAGAGCTCCTACAATGAGCAGTTCTTC. As protein: CASTGQSSYNEQFF. V and J are TRBV2 and TRBJ2-1; D is unclear. Looked up from germline, CDR1 is SNHLY and CDR2 is FYNNEI. V was trimmed by 7 bases and J by 0 bases, leaving 10 bases between them. The CDR3 length is 14 residues.